In this sample, the clone carrying this T cell receptor (beta chain) turned up many times. CDR1 is SEHNR and CDR2 is FQNEAQ in the germline V gene (reference sequence). V was trimmed by 5 bases and J by 6 bases, leaving 11 bases between them. The CDR3 consists of 13 residues. Construction of TCR beta libraries relied on iRepertoire HTBI primers and on Arm-PCR targeting CDR3 regions. In TCRdb, the multiplex PCR reads were re-called with MiXCR into one record per CDR3 protein. This table has around 500,000 distinct CDR3 sequences, roughly 14% appearing once. The sample's time point: newly diagnosed GD, antithyroid drugs for less than 3 months. Making the TCR library involved RNA that had been extracted from PBMCs. This record belongs to a study of regulatory T cells in long-lasting Graves disease. The sample also formed part of further work on T cells in Graves' hyperthyroidism and ophthalmopathy.

The chain uses TRBV7-9 and TRBJ2-1, with D uncertain. The source is a man aged 30-40 years with Graves disease. The sequencing here drew on peripheral blood mononuclear cells (PBMCs), taken at new diagnosis, from a patient treated with antithyroid drugs. CDR3 DNA: TGTGCCAGCAGCGTCGGAGCCCTCAATGAGCAGTTCTTC. It yields the protein CASSVGALNEQFF.